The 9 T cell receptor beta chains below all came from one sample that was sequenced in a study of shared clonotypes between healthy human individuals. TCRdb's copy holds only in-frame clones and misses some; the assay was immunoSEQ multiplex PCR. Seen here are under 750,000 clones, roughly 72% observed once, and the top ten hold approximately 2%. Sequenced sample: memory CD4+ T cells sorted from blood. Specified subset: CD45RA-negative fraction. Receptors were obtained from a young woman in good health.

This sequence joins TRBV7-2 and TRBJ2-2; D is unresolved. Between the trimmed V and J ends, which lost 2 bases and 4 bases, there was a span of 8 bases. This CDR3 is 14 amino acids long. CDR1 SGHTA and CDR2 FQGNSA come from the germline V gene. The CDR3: CASSLLRSTGELFF. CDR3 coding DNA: TGTGCCAGCAGCTTATTGAGGAGCACCGGGGAGCTGTTTTTT.

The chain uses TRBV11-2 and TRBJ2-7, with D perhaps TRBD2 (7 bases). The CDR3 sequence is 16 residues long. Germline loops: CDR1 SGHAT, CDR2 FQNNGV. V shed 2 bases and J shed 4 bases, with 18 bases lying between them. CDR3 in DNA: TGTGCCAGCAGCTTACTCTTCGGGGGGCTAAAGTACGAGCAGTACTTC. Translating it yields CASSLLFGGLKYEQYF. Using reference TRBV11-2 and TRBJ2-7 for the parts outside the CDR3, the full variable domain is EAGVAQSPRYKIIEKRQSVAFWCNPISGHATLYWYQQILGQGPKLLIQFQNNGVVDDSQLPKDRFSAERLKGVDSTLKIQPAKLEDSAVYLCASSLLFGGLKYEQYFGPGTRLTVT.

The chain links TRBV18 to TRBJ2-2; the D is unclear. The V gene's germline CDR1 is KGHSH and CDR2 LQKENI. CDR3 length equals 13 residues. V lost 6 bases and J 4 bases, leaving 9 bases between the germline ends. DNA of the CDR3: TGTGCCAGCTCTCCTGACTCCACCGGGGAGCTGTTTTTT. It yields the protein CASSPDSTGELFF.

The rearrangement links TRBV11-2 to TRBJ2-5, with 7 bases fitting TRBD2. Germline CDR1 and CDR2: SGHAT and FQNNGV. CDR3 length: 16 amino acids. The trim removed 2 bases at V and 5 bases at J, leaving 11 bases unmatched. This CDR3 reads CASSLRLREREETQYF. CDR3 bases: TGTGCCAGCAGCTTACGTCTGCGGGAGAGGGAGGAGACCCAGTACTTC.

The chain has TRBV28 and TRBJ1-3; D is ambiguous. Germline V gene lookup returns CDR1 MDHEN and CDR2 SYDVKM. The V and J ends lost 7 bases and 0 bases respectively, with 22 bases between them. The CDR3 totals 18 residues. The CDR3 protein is CASTTAAQFGFSGNTIYF. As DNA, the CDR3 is TGTGCCAGCACTACCGCGGCTCAGTTCGGTTTCTCTGGAAACACCATATATTTT.

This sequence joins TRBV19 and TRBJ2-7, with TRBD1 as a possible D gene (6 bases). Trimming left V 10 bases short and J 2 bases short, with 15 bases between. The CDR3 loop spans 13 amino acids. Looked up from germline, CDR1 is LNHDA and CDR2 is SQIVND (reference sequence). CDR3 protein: CATTEDRPYEQYF. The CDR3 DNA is TGTGCCACCACCGAGGACAGACCCTACGAGCAGTACTTC. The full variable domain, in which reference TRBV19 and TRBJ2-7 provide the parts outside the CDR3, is DGGITQSPKYLFRKEGQNVTLSCEQNLNHDAMYWYRQDPGQGLRLIYYSQIVNDFQKGDIAEGYSVSREKKESFPLTVTSAQKNPTAFYLCATTEDRPYEQYFGPGTRLTVT.

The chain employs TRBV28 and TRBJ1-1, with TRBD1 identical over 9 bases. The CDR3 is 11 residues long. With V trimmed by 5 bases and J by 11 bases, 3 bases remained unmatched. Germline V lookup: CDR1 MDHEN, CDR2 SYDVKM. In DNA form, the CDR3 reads TGTGCCAGCAGTCGGGACAGGGTGGCTTTCTTT. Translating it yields CASSRDRVAFF.

In DNA form, the CDR3 reads TGTGCCAGCAGCTTAACTAGCGGGCCGTCTGAAACGCAGTATTTT. Its protein product is CASSLTSGPSETQYF. This rearrangement joins TRBV7-3 to TRBJ2-3; 7 nucleotides match TRBD2. V trimming: 0 bases; J trimming: 9 bases; junction bases outside the gene matches: 9. The CDR3 runs 15 residues. Germline V gives CDR1 SGHTA, CDR2 FQGTGA.

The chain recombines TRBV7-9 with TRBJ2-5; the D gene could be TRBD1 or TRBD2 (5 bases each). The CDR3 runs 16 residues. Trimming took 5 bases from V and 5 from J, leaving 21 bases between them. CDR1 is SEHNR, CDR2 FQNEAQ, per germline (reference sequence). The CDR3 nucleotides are TGTGCCAGCAGCCTAAACCTGGGACCGGGGATGGAGACCCAGTACTTC. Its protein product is CASSLNLGPGMETQYF.